The 16 T cell receptor beta chains below come from one sample, sequenced in a study of CD8 T cells in Susac syndrome. When the RNA was reverse transcribed, random hexamers were used with an input of roughly 0.45 to 1 ug. MiXCR was run by TCRdb on the immunoSEQ multiplex PCR reads, yielding one entry per CDR3 protein. The table lists about 190,000 distinct CDR3 sequences, more than 85% of them singletons. Sequences were obtained from CD8+ T cells from PBMCs. The receptors originated from a human donor with Susac syndrome.

V usage is TRBV6-2 or TRBV6-3 and J usage is TRBJ2-5, with D possibly TRBD2 on 6 matching bases. The CDR3 is 13 amino acids. Trimming took off 6 bases at V and 4 bases at J, with 12 bases between the two ends. Germline V lookup: CDR1 MNHEY, CDR2 SVGEGT. The CDR3 sequence is CASSTLALETQYF. CDR3 sequence (DNA): TGTGCCAGCAGCACACTAGCCCTAGAGACCCAGTACTTC.

The CDR3 nucleotides are TGTGCCAGCGAACTAGCGGGAGACACCGGGGAGCTGTTTTTT. Translation gives CASELAGDTGELFF. This sequence joins TRBV5-8 and TRBJ2-2; TRBD2 agrees at 11 bases. The CDR3 length is 14 residues. Germline CDR1 and CDR2: SGHTS and YDEGEE. V dropped 7 bases and J dropped 3; count of bases not matched to a gene: 2. Drawing the rest from reference TRBV5-8 and TRBJ2-2, the complete variable domain is EAGVTQSPTHLIKTRGQQATLRCSPISGHTSVYWYQQALGLGLQFLLWYDEGEERNRGNFPPRFSGRQFPNYSSELNVNALELEDSALYLCASELAGDTGELFFGEGSRLTVL.

The chain recombines TRBV29-1 with TRBJ2-3, with D perhaps matching TRBD2 (6 bases). V was trimmed by 2 bases and J by 0 bases, leaving 24 bases between them. Germline V CDR1 and CDR2: SQVTM, ANQGSEA. This CDR3 has 19 residues. This chain's CDR3 is CSVENVEEGGFASTDTQYF. The CDR3 nucleotides are TGCAGCGTTGAAAATGTTGAGGAGGGTGGTTTCGCTAGCACAGATACGCAGTATTTT.

The chain combines TRBV7-3 with TRBJ1-2; a possible D gene is TRBD1 (6 bases). Trimming took 7 bases from V and 3 from J, leaving 18 bases between them. Germline assignment: CDR1 SGHTA and CDR2 FQGTGA. The CDR3 length is 15 residues. This CDR3 is CASTARVTGDYGYTF. CDR3 bases: TGTGCCAGCACCGCGAGAGTGACAGGAGACTATGGCTACACCTTC.

The chain combines TRBV7-9 with TRBJ1-5; a weak D match, TRBD1 (6 bases). CDR3 size: 15 residues. CDR1 and CDR2 from the germline V gene are SEHNR and FQNEAQ (reference sequence). V was cut by 1 base and J by 3 bases, with 10 bases left in between. The DNA for the CDR3 is TGTGCCAGCAGCTTAGGAGGGGGAGTCAATCAGCCCCAGCATTTT. It is translated as CASSLGGGVNQPQHF. The full variable domain, with the rest looked up from reference TRBV7-9 and TRBJ1-5, is DTGVSQNPRHKITKRGQNVTFRCDPISEHNRLYWYRQTLGQGPEFLTYFQNEAQLEKSRLLSDRFSAERPKGSFSTLEIQRTEQGDSAMYLCASSLGGGVNQPQHFGDGTRLSIL.

The rearrangement links TRBV30 to TRBJ2-5, with D possibly called TRBD1 or TRBD2 (6 bases each). Trimming shortened V by 3 bases and J by 4 bases, and 18 bases separated the two germline ends. The CDR3 sequence is 15 residues long. CDR1 and CDR2 (germline): GTSNPN, SVGIG (reference sequence). The CDR3, as DNA: TGTGCCTGGAGCGGAGGAAGGGGGGCCGGAGAGACCCAGTACTTC. Its translation is CAWSGGRGAGETQYF.

The chain combines TRBV20-1 with TRBJ1-2, with D possibly TRBD1 on 5 matching bases. The CDR3 totals 14 residues. V was pared by 5 bases and J by 0 bases, with 13 bases between. The V gene's germline CDR1 is DFQATT and CDR2 SNEGSKA (reference sequence). CDR3 amino acids: CSAPEGAPNYGYTF. The DNA for the CDR3 is TGCAGTGCTCCAGAAGGGGCTCCTAACTATGGCTACACCTTC.

V gene TRBV5-1 combines with J gene TRBJ1-2; 10 bases map to TRBD1. The CDR3 loop spans 16 amino acids. V lost 0 bases and J lost 3; bases outside the gene matches: 5. Germline assignment: CDR1 SGHRS and CDR2 YFSETQ. The CDR3 DNA sequence: TGCGCCAGCAGCTTGGAGGGACAGGGGTATGACTATGGCTACACCTTC. It specifies CASSLEGQGYDYGYTF. The variable domain in full, with the rest retrieved from reference TRBV5-1 and TRBJ1-2, is KAGVTQTPRYLIKTRGQQVTLSCSPISGHRSVSWYQQTPGQGLQFLFEYFSETQRNKGNFPGRFSGRQFSNSRSEMNVSTLELGDSALYLCASSLEGQGYDYGYTFGSGTRLTVV.

This sequence joins TRBV7-9 and TRBJ2-1, with D tentatively TRBD2 (7 bases). Per the germline V gene, CDR1 is SEHNR and CDR2 is FQNEAQ (reference sequence). The CDR3 length is 15 residues. Trimming removed 1 base at V and 7 bases at J, with 14 bases between. The CDR3 sequence: CASSLVLRGRNEQFF. The CDR3 DNA reads as TGTGCCAGCAGCTTAGTTTTGCGGGGGCGGAATGAGCAGTTCTTC.

V and J are TRBV3-1 and TRBJ1-2; D not resolved. There are 13 residues in the CDR3. Germline V gene data show CDR1 as LGHDT and CDR2 as YNNKEL (reference sequence). V lost 0 bases and J 5 bases, leaving 7 bases between the germline ends. The CDR3 coding sequence is TGTGCCAGCAGCCAAGAGGAGAGTTATGGCTACACCTTC. Residues: CASSQEESYGYTF.

The V call is TRBV7-3, the J call TRBJ1-1; D remains ambiguous. Trimming took 2 bases from V and 1 from J, leaving 8 bases between them. The CDR3 spans 14 residues. In germline, CDR1 is SGHTA, CDR2 FQGTGA. The CDR3, as DNA: TGTGCCAGCAGCTTACTTGGAGGGAACACTGAAGCTTTCTTT. Translation gives CASSLLGGNTEAFF.

This clonotype came up a few times. The chain combines TRBV28 with TRBJ1-5; 7 positions agree with TRBD1. The CDR3 spans 13 residues. The ends lost 6 bases at V and 2 bases at J; junction bases unmatched: 1. CDR1 and CDR2 (germline): MDHEN, SYDVKM. As DNA, the CDR3 is TGTGCCAGCAGCGGACAGGGCAATCAGCCCCAGCATTTT. This encodes CASSGQGNQPQHF.

This chain connects TRBV3-1 to TRBJ2-7, with D possibly TRBD2 on 6 matching bases. Deletions cut 0 bases from V and 4 bases from J, with 16 bases between. CDR3 length: 16 residues. CDR1 and CDR2 from the germline V gene are LGHDT and YNNKEL (reference sequence). The CDR3 here is CASSQDSPPGEYEQYF. CDR3 DNA: TGTGCCAGCAGCCAAGACTCCCCTCCGGGGGAGTACGAGCAGTACTTC.

This clonotype came up once. The rearrangement uses TRBV7-9 and TRBJ1-3; D uncertain. The CDR3 is made up of 15 amino acids. CDR1 and CDR2 (germline): SEHNR, FQNEAQ (reference sequence). Trimming pared 2 bases from V and 6 bases from J, leaving 14 bases between. The CDR3: CASSLPSEHLNTIYF. CDR3 DNA: TGTGCCAGCAGCTTACCTAGCGAGCATTTAAACACCATATATTTT.

The chain carries TRBV11-2 and TRBJ2-1; D ambiguous. Trimming took 3 bases from V and 9 from J, leaving 9 bases between them. Germline CDR1 is SGHAT and CDR2 is FQNNGV. The CDR3 is 12 amino acids. The CDR3 loop is CASSLWASEQFF. The CDR3 nucleotides are TGTGCCAGCAGCTTGTGGGCCAGTGAGCAGTTCTTC.

The V call is TRBV29-1, the J call TRBJ1-1, with D unclear. Trimming shortened V by 5 bases and J by 7 bases, and 8 bases separated the two germline ends. Germline V gives CDR1 SQVTM, CDR2 ANQGSEA. This CDR3 spans 10 amino acids. Written as DNA, the CDR3 is TGCAGCGTTTTTGACGGTGAAGCTTTCTTT. It yields the protein CSVFDGEAFF.